This T cell receptor beta chain stems from a study of T cell changes during pregnancy in multiple sclerosis. Assay used: immunoSEQ multiplex PCR; TCRdb lists only in-frame clones, some missing. The data show tens of thousands of clones, 85% to 95% seen once. Trimming pared 4 bases from V and 0 bases from J, leaving 8 bases between. The CDR3 length is 14 residues. Germline values: CDR1 LNHNV, CDR2 YYDKDF (reference sequence). V is TRBV15 and J is TRBJ2-3, with D perhaps TRBD2 (5 bases). The material was peripheral blood, obtained in the third trimester of pregnancy. The TCR sequence derives from a female donor in good health, enrolled as a control in a pregnancy study. CDR3 coding DNA: TGTGCCACCAGCAAGCAGCGGAGCACAGATACGCAGTATTTT. This encodes CATSKQRSTDTQYF. The full variable domain, in which reference TRBV15 and TRBJ2-3 provide the parts outside the CDR3, is DAMVIQNPRYQVTQFGKPVTLSCSQTLNHNVMYWYQQKSSQAPKLLFHYYDKDFNNEADTPDNFQSRRPNTSFCFLDIRSPGLGDTAMYLCATSKQRSTDTQYFGPGTRLTVL.